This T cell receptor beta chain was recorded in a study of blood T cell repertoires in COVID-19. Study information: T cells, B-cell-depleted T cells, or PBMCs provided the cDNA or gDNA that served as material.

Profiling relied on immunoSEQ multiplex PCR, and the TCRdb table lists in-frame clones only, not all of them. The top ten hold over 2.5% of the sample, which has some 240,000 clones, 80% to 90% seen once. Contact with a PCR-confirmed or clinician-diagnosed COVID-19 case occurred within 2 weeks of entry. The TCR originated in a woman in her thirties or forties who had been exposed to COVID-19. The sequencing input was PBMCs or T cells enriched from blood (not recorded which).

The CDR3 region has the DNA TGTGCCAGCGACCCGGGTCGGTATTCACCCCTCCACTTT. It translates to CASDPGRYSPLHF. V usage is TRBV28 and J usage is TRBJ1-6; D gene uncertain. CDR3 length: 13 amino acids. Trimming shortened V by 8 bases and J by 8 bases, and 13 bases separated the two germline ends. In germline, CDR1 is MDHEN, CDR2 SYDVKM.